This T cell receptor (beta chain) was obtained from a study of blood T cell repertoires in COVID-19. Study information: Samples taken during acute and convalescent COVID-19 were collected in the United States, Italy and Spain. T cells, B-cell-depleted T cells, or PBMCs supplied cDNA or gDNA.

Authors' processing steps: Reference gene primer amplification in the assay estimated nucleated cell counts. The protocol was immunoSEQ multiplex PCR, while the TCRdb copy is restricted to in-frame clones and leaves out a portion. From that table come the V and J calls and clone size; the DNA was used to work out D and trimming. Among fewer than 130,000 clones listed, 70% to 90% were seen once. This TCR was sampled from a human donor in a cohort sampled during active COVID-19. The sequencing sample was made of peripheral blood.

The DNA of the CDR3 is TGTGCCAGCAGCTTGGGCGGGGGGGGCGCGGGAAATCAGCCCCAGCATTTT. It encodes CASSLGGGGAGNQPQHF. The rearrangement uses TRBV7-6 and TRBJ1-5; a possible D gene is TRBD1 (6 bases). Germline-derived CDR1 and CDR2 are SGHVS and FNYEAQ. V lost 3 bases to trimming and J lost 4 bases, with 19 bases between them. The length of the CDR3 is 17 residues. Complete variable domain (other parts from reference TRBV7-6 and TRBJ1-5): GAGVSQSPRYKVTKRGQDVALRCDPISGHVSLYWYRQALGQGPEFLTYFNYEAQQDKSGLPNDRFSAERPEGSISTLTIQRTEQRDSAMYRCASSLGGGGAGNQPQHFGDGTRLSIL.